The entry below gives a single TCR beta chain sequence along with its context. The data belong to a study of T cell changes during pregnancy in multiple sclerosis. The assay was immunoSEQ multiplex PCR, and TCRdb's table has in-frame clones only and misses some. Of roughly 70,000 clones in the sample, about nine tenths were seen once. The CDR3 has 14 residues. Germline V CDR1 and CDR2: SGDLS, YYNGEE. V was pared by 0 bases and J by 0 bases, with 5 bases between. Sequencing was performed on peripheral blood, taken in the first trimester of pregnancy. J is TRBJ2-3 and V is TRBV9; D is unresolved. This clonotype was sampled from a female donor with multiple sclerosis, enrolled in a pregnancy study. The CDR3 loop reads CASSVGYSTDTQYF. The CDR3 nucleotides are TGTGCCAGCAGCGTAGGCTATAGCACAGATACGCAGTATTTT.